The rows below give T cell receptor beta chains drawn from one sample of a study of STAT5B mutations in CD4+ large granular lymphocyte leukemia. Profiling relied on immunoSEQ multiplex PCR, and the TCRdb table lists in-frame clones only, not all of them. The sample lists fewer than 35,000 clones, 70% to 80% occurring once. The sample was CD4+ T cells from blood buffy coats. These receptors were taken from a human donor in good health. The CDR3 runs from the conserved cysteine through the conserved F or W. Each record gives: V gene, CDR3 length, D gene, J gene, clone size, CDR3 DNA, CDR3 protein. D genes are given only for firm matches. Some rows mark clone size as missing; the rest say once, few, many or name a class of expanded clone.

V: TRBV6-5; length: 15; D: TRBD1; J: TRBJ1-4; size: NA; DNA: TGTGCCAGCAGTACCTCACAGGGGTATAATGAAAAACTGTTTTTT; CDR3: CASSTSQGYNEKLFF
V: TRBV30; length: 13; D: NA; J: TRBJ2-5; size: NA; DNA: TGTGCCTGGACGGGGATCCACCAAGAGACCCAGTACTTC; CDR3: CAWTGIHQETQYF
V: TRBV30; length: 14; D: NA; J: TRBJ1-4; size: few; DNA: TGTGCCTGGAGTGTAAGGGCGGGTACGTCGGAACTGTTTTTT; CDR3: CAWSVRAGTSELFF
V: TRBV7-3; length: 14; D: TRBD1; J: TRBJ1-1; size: NA; DNA: TGTGCCAGCAGGTCTGACAGGGGCAACACTGAAGCTTTCTTT; CDR3: CASRSDRGNTEAFF
V: TRBV29-1; length: 12; D: NA; J: TRBJ1-5; size: NA; DNA: TGCAGCACCGGGGGTGCCAATCAGCCCCAGCATTTT; CDR3: CSTGGANQPQHF
V: TRBV15; length: 15; D: NA; J: TRBJ2-5; size: NA; DNA: TGTGCCACCAGCAGAGATCTCGGCCAGGGCGAGACCCAGTACTTC; CDR3: CATSRDLGQGETQYF
V: TRBV5-4; length: 15; D: NA; J: TRBJ2-1; size: NA; DNA: TGTGCCAGCAGCTTGGCCGCTTTCTCCTACAATGAGCAGTTCTTC; CDR3: CASSLAAFSYNEQFF
V: TRBV5-4; length: 13; D: NA; J: TRBJ1-1; size: NA; DNA: TGTGCCAGCAGCTTGTGGGGTCGGCCAGAAGCTTTCTTT; CDR3: CASSLWGRPEAFF
V: TRBV11-2; length: 16; D: TRBD2; J: TRBJ2-7; size: NA; DNA: TGTGCCAGCAGCTTAGCTAGCGGGGGGACCACCTACGAGCAGTACTTC; CDR3: CASSLASGGTTYEQYF
V: TRBV7-9; length: 15; D: NA; J: TRBJ2-5; size: NA; DNA: TGTGCCAGCAGCCCCCGGGACTGGGGCCAAGAGACCCAGTACTTC; CDR3: CASSPRDWGQETQYF
V: TRBV5-5; length: 15; D: NA; J: TRBJ1-1; size: NA; DNA: TGTGCCAGCAGCTTCCTATCGACAGTGAACACTGAAGCTTTCTTT; CDR3: CASSFLSTVNTEAFF
V: TRBV9; length: 16; D: NA; J: TRBJ2-4; size: NA; DNA: TGTGCCAGCAGCGCCAGCGCGGACACAGCCAAAAACATTCAGTACTTC; CDR3: CASSASADTAKNIQYF
V: TRBV29-1; length: 13; D: NA; J: TRBJ1-1; size: few; DNA: TGCAGCGTTGTACAGAGACTTAACACTGAAGCTTTCTTT; CDR3: CSVVQRLNTEAFF
V: TRBV9; length: 16; D: TRBD2; J: TRBJ2-1; size: NA; DNA: TGTGCCAGCAGCGTAGGGATTAGCGGGGGGGCCAATGAGCAGTTCTTC; CDR3: CASSVGISGGANEQFF
V: TRBV9; length: 18; D: NA; J: TRBJ1-2; size: NA; DNA: TGTGCCAGCAGCACCCGTCGTACGGAACCACAAACTAACTATGGCTACACCTTC; CDR3: CASSTRRTEPQTNYGYTF
V: TRBV6-5; length: 14; D: NA; J: TRBJ2-7; size: NA; DNA: TGTGCCAGCAGTTACTCGCGGGCAGCCTACGAGCAGTACTTC; CDR3: CASSYSRAAYEQYF
V: TRBV27; length: 13; D: NA; J: TRBJ1-2; size: NA; DNA: TGTGCCAGCAGTCCAACCTCCTCGTATGGCTACACCTTC; CDR3: CASSPTSSYGYTF
V: TRBV5-4; length: 12; D: NA; J: TRBJ2-1; size: NA; DNA: TGTGCCAGCAGCCCATGGGGTAATGAGCAGTTCTTC; CDR3: CASSPWGNEQFF
V: TRBV4-1; length: 14; D: NA; J: TRBJ2-3; size: NA; DNA: TGCGCCAGCCAGGAAAGGGAAGGGGGAGATACGCAGTATTTT; CDR3: CASQEREGGDTQYF
V: TRBV29-1; length: 12; D: TRBD1; J: TRBJ1-5; size: few; DNA: TGCAGCGTTGGACAGGGCGGTCAGCCCCAGCATTTT; CDR3: CSVGQGGQPQHF
V: TRBV5-6; length: 16; D: TRBD2; J: TRBJ2-2; size: NA; DNA: TGTGCCAGCAGCCCGACCGGGGGGGCGGGCACCGGGGAGCTGTTTTTT; CDR3: CASSPTGGAGTGELFF
V: TRBV5-4; length: 13; D: NA; J: TRBJ2-3; size: NA; DNA: TGTGCCAGCAGACGGACAGGCACAGATACGCAGTATTTT; CDR3: CASRRTGTDTQYF
V: TRBV19; length: 16; D: NA; J: TRBJ1-1; size: NA; DNA: TGTGCCAGTAGTATTGGTATACAGAACATGAACACTGAAGCTTTCTTT; CDR3: CASSIGIQNMNTEAFF
V: TRBV29-1; length: 12; D: NA; J: TRBJ2-7; size: NA; DNA: TGCAGCGTTGAAGAATCGGGTTACGAGCAGTACTTC; CDR3: CSVEESGYEQYF
V: TRBV6-1; length: 14; D: NA; J: TRBJ1-5; size: few; DNA: TGTGCCAGCAGTGAAAGGGGTTACAATCAGCCCCAGCATTTT; CDR3: CASSERGYNQPQHF
V: TRBV6-1; length: 14; D: TRBD1; J: TRBJ1-2; size: NA; DNA: TGTGCCAGCAGTGCCGACAGGGGGTCCTATGGCTACACCTTC; CDR3: CASSADRGSYGYTF
V: TRBV9; length: 16; D: NA; J: TRBJ2-5; size: NA; DNA: TGTGCCAGCAGCGTAGGAGCCATGGACACACAAGAGACCCAGTACTTC; CDR3: CASSVGAMDTQETQYF
V: TRBV28; length: 14; D: TRBD1; J: TRBJ1-1; size: NA; DNA: TGTGCCAGCAGTTGGACAGGGCGAGGTACTGAAGCTTTCTTT; CDR3: CASSWTGRGTEAFF
V: TRBV29-1; length: 15; D: NA; J: TRBJ2-1; size: NA; DNA: TGCAGCGTTCCCGCGCGGGGTAGCTCCTACAATGAGCAGTTCTTC; CDR3: CSVPARGSSYNEQFF
V: TRBV18; length: 17; D: NA; J: TRBJ2-1; size: NA; DNA: TGTGCCAGCTCACCATCGGGGGGCGGAATCTCCTACAATGAGCAGTTCTTC; CDR3: CASSPSGGGISYNEQFF
V: TRBV6-5; length: 14; D: NA; J: TRBJ1-6; size: NA; DNA: TGTGCCAGCACTGAGAGCTCCTATAATTCACCCCTCCACTTT; CDR3: CASTESSYNSPLHF
V: TRBV6-6; length: 15; D: NA; J: TRBJ1-4; size: NA; DNA: TGTGCCAGCATCATGGACCCGAGTTATGAGGAAAAACTGTTTTTT; CDR3: CASIMDPSYEEKLFF
V: TRBV25-1; length: 15; D: NA; J: TRBJ2-7; size: NA; DNA: TGTGCCAGCAGTGATAGAAGAGGGCTAACCTACGAGCAGTACTTC; CDR3: CASSDRRGLTYEQYF
V: TRBV5-1; length: 17; D: NA; J: TRBJ2-3; size: once; DNA: TGCGCCAGCAGCCCGAGGGTTAGCGGACGTCACACAGATACGCAGTATTTT; CDR3: CASSPRVSGRHTDTQYF
V: TRBV6-1; length: 15; D: TRBD1; J: TRBJ1-4; size: once; DNA: TGTGCCAGCTCATTTACGGGACAGGGTAATGAAAAACTGTTTTTT; CDR3: CASSFTGQGNEKLFF
V: TRBV2; length: 18; D: TRBD1; J: TRBJ1-4; size: NA; DNA: TGTGCCAGCAGCGCCATCGGACAGGGTTTAGCAACTAATGAAAAACTGTTTTTT; CDR3: CASSAIGQGLATNEKLFF
V: TRBV6-1; length: 15; D: TRBD1; J: TRBJ2-7; size: few; DNA: TGTGCCAGCAGTGATCGGGACAGGCTGAGTTACGAGCAGTACTTC; CDR3: CASSDRDRLSYEQYF
V: TRBV30; length: 12; D: TRBD1; J: TRBJ2-7; size: NA; DNA: TGTGCCTGGAGTGCAGGGGGTTACGAGCAGTACTTC; CDR3: CAWSAGGYEQYF
V: TRBV18; length: 14; D: NA; J: TRBJ1-4; size: NA; DNA: TGTGCCAGCTCACCGCAACAGATCAATGAAAAACTGTTTTTT; CDR3: CASSPQQINEKLFF
V: TRBV28; length: 11; D: NA; J: TRBJ2-1; size: NA; DNA: TGTGCCAGCAGTTCTGGGGAACTTCAGTTCTTC; CDR3: CASSSGELQFF
V: TRBV5-1; length: 14; D: NA; J: TRBJ2-7; size: NA; DNA: TGCGCCAGCAGCCAAACATGGGGCCCCTACGAGCAGTACTTC; CDR3: CASSQTWGPYEQYF
V: TRBV14; length: 18; D: TRBD1; J: TRBJ1-2; size: NA; DNA: TGTGCCAGCAGCCGGTACTCCTGGGGGGGACAGGAGACCTATGGCTACACCTTC; CDR3: CASSRYSWGGQETYGYTF
V: TRBV5-1; length: 14; D: NA; J: TRBJ2-7; size: few; DNA: TGCGCCAGCAGCAAGGACGCAACCTCCTACGAGCAGTACTTC; CDR3: CASSKDATSYEQYF
V: TRBV10-3; length: 11; D: NA; J: TRBJ2-3; size: NA; DNA: TGTGCCATCAGTGACGGAGATACGCAGTATTTT; CDR3: CAISDGDTQYF
V: TRBV7-2; length: 12; D: NA; J: TRBJ2-1; size: NA; DNA: TGTGCCAGCAGCTTAGGGAGCGATGAGCAGTTCTTC; CDR3: CASSLGSDEQFF
V: TRBV7-3; length: 15; D: NA; J: TRBJ2-3; size: NA; DNA: TGTGCCAGCAGCTTAAAAGGTTTCGAGGGAGATACGCAGTATTTT; CDR3: CASSLKGFEGDTQYF
V: TRBV7-9; length: 16; D: TRBD2; J: TRBJ2-3; size: NA; DNA: TGTGCCAGCAGCTTAGTGGGCGCTAGCGGGGGCTCATCGCAGTATTTT; CDR3: CASSLVGASGGSSQYF
V: TRBV6-6; length: 16; D: NA; J: TRBJ2-7; size: NA; DNA: TGTGCCAGCAGTCCCCGACAGGTTCTCACCTCCTACGAGCAGTACTTC; CDR3: CASSPRQVLTSYEQYF
V: TRBV19; length: 11; D: TRBD2; J: TRBJ2-5; size: once; DNA: TGTGCCAGTAGTACGGGAGGGTCAGTCGACTTC; CDR3: CASSTGGSVDF
V: TRBV9; length: 16; D: NA; J: TRBJ1-6; size: once; DNA: TGTGCCAGCAGCGTATCTGGAGGGTTTGGGAATTCACCCCTCCACTTT; CDR3: CASSVSGGFGNSPLHF
V: TRBV6-5; length: 15; D: NA; J: TRBJ1-2; size: NA; DNA: TGTGCCAGCAGTTACTCGATGGGGGCTAACTATGGCTACACCTTC; CDR3: CASSYSMGANYGYTF
V: TRBV6-6; length: 12; D: TRBD1; J: TRBJ1-1; size: once; DNA: TGTGCCACATCCAGGCAGACAGGGAGTTCTTTCTTT; CDR3: CATSRQTGSSFF
V: TRBV28; length: 20; D: NA; J: TRBJ1-5; size: NA; DNA: TGTGCCAGCAGTCCTAGGGCTAGGGGAAAGGCAATTGGGAGCAATCAGCCCCAGCATTTT; CDR3: CASSPRARGKAIGSNQPQHF
V: TRBV10-1; length: 13; D: NA; J: TRBJ2-2; size: NA; DNA: TGCGCCAGCAGCTCCGGACGTGCCGGGGAGCTGTTTTTT; CDR3: CASSSGRAGELFF
V: TRBV4-1; length: 16; D: TRBD1; J: TRBJ2-3; size: NA; DNA: TGCGCCAGCACCTACCGCGGACAGGGGGCGGGGGATACGCAGTATTTT; CDR3: CASTYRGQGAGDTQYF
V: TRBV30; length: 15; D: NA; J: TRBJ2-5; size: NA; DNA: TGTGCCTGGAGTGTACGTGGCTCCCTTGGGGAGACCCAGTACTTC; CDR3: CAWSVRGSLGETQYF
V: TRBV7-8; length: 15; D: NA; J: TRBJ1-6; size: NA; DNA: TGTGCCAGCAGCGTCCAGGAGGGATATAATTCACCCCTCCACTTT; CDR3: CASSVQEGYNSPLHF